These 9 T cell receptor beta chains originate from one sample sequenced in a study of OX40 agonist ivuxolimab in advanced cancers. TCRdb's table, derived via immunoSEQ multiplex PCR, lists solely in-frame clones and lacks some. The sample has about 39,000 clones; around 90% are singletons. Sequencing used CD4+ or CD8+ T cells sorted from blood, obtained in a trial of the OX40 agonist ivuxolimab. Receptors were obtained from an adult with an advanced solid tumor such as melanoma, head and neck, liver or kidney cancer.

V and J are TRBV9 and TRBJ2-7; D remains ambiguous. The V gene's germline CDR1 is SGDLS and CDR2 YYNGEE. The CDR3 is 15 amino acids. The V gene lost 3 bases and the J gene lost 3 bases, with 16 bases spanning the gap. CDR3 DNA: TGTGCCAGCAGCGCGTCCCCACAATCCAACTACGAGCAGTACTTC. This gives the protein CASSASPQSNYEQYF.

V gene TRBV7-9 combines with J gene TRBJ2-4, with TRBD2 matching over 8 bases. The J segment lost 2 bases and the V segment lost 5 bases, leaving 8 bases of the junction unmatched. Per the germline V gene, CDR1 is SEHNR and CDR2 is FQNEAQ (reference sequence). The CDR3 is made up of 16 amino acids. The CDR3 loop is CASSPTAGVTKNIQYF. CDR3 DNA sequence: TGTGCCAGCAGCCCCACAGCGGGAGTGACCAAAAACATTCAGTACTTC.

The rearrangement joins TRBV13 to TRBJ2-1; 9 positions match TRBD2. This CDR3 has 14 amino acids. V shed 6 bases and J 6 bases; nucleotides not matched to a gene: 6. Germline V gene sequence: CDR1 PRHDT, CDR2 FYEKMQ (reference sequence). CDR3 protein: CASRVAGAVNEQFF. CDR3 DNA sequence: TGTGCCAGCAGGGTAGCGGGAGCGGTCAATGAGCAGTTCTTC.

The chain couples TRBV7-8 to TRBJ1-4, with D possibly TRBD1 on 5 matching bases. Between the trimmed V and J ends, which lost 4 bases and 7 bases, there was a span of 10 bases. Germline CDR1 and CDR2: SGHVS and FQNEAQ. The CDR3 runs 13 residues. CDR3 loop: CASSWRGSEKLFF. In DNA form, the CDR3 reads TGTGCCAGCAGCTGGAGGGGATCTGAAAAACTGTTTTTT.

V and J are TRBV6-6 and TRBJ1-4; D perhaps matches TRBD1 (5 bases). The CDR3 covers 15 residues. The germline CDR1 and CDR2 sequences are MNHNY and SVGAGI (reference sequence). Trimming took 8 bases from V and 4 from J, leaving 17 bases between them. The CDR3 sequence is CASLRRGDLNEKLFF. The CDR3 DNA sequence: TGTGCCAGCCTGAGGCGGGGCGACCTTAATGAAAAACTGTTTTTT.

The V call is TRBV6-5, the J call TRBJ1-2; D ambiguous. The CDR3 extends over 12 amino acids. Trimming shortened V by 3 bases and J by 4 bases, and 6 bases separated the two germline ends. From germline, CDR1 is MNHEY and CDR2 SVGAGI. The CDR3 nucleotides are TGTGCCAGCAGTTATGGTCTCTATGGCTACACCTTC. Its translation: CASSYGLYGYTF.

CDR3 in DNA: TGTGCCATCGGCGGGGATGCGAACATTCAGTACTTC. It specifies CAIGGDANIQYF. V usage is TRBV5-4 and J usage is TRBJ2-4, with D possibly being TRBD2 (6 bases). This CDR3 region has 12 residues. The germline V gene encodes CDR1 SGHNT and CDR2 YYREEE (reference sequence). Deletions cut 9 bases from V and 7 bases from J, with 14 bases between.

DNA of the CDR3: TGTGCCAGCAGCTTGGAGGGCAGGGGGGTCACCGGGGAGCTGTTTTTT. Its protein product is CASSLEGRGVTGELFF. This chain links TRBV5-6 with TRBJ2-2; weak D call: TRBD1 (7 bases). Germline values: CDR1 SGHDT, CDR2 YYEEEE. The CDR3 runs 16 residues. Trimming left V 0 bases short and J 4 bases short, with 13 bases between.

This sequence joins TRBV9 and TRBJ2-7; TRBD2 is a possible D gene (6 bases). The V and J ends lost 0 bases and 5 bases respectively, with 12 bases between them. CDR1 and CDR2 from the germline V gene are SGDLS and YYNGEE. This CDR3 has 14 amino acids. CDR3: CASSVGGSGDEQYF. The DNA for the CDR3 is TGTGCCAGCAGCGTAGGCGGTAGCGGAGACGAGCAGTACTTC.